The entry below describes one TCR beta chain. Its target is not known. This sample is drawn from a study of cytomegalovirus exposure and HLA in healthy donors. Overall study findings and caveats: Accounts indicate the classifier identified cytomegalovirus status with strong specificity and sensitivity. Previously analyzed data showed that most TCR beta V segments were productive at a frequency of about 90% or about 30%. In a later analysis, productive TCRs from donors in an Asian-associated ancestry cluster reportedly carried fewer N-insertions than the cohort mean. TCR beta V- and J-gene trimming was later associated with a missense DCLRE1C variant.

Deletions cut 3 bases from V and 7 bases from J, with 10 bases between. In germline, CDR1 is GTSNPN, CDR2 SVGIG (reference sequence). CDR3 length: 12 amino acids. 13 Jbeta primers and 60 Vbeta primers were used for the PCR. Using immunoSEQ multiplex PCR, the repertoire was profiled, and TCRdb retains in-frame clones only, with some absent. The sample carries around 30,000 clones, 65% to 75% recorded once. The origin of this receptor is a man between 50 and 59 years old in good health and CMV-seropositive. The rearrangement links TRBV30 to TRBJ1-5, with D unresolved. Sequencing was performed on PBMCs. This chain's CDR3 is CAWSGMEQPQHF. In nucleotides, the CDR3 is TGTGCCTGGAGCGGGATGGAGCAGCCCCAGCATTTT.